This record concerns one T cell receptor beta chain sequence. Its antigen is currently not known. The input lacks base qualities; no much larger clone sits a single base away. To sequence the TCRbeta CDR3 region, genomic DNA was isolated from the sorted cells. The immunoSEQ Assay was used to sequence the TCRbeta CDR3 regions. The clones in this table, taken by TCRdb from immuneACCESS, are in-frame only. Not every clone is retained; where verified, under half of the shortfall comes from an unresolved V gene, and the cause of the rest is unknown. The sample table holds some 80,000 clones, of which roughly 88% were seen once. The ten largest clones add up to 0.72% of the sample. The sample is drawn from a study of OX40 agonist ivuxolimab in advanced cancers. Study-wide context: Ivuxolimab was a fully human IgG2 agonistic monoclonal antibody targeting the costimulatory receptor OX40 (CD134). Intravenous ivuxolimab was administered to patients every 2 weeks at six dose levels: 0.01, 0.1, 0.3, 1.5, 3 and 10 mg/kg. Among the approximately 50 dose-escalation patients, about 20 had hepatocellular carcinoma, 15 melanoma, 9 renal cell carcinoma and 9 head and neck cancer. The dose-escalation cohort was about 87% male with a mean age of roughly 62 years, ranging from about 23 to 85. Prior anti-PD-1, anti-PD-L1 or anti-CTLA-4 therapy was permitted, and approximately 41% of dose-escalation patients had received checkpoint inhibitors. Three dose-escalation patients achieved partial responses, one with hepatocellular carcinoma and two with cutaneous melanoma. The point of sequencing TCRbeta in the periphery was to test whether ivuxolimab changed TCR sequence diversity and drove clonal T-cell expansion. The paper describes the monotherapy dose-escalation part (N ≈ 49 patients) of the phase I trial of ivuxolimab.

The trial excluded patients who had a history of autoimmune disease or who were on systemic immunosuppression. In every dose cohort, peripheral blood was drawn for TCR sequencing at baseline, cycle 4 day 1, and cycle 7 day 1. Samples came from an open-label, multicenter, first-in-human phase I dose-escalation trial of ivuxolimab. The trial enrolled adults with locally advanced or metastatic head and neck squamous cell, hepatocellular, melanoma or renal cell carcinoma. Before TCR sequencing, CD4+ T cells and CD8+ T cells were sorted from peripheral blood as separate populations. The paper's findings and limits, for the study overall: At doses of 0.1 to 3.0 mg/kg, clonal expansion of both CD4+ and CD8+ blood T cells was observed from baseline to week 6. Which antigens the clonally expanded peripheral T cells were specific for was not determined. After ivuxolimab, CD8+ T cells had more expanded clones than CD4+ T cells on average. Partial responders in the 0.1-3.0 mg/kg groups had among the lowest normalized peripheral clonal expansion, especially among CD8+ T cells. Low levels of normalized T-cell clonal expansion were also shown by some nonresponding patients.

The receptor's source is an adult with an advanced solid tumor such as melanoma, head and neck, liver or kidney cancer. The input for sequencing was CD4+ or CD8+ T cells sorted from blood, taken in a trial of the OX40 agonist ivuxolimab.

The DNA reads as follows: TGTGCCAGTAGTTCACAGTTTACTGAAGCTTTCTTT. Its protein is CASSSQFTEAFF. The chain is made from TRBV19 and TRBJ1-1; the D gene cannot be resolved reliably. The germline V gene (reference sequence) yields LNHDA for CDR1 and SQIVND for CDR2. V gives up 5 bases and J gives up 5 bases, and the segment between their germline ends measures 9 bases. From the cysteine up to the phenylalanine, the CDR3 has a length of 12 residues. The entry retains the CDR3 DNA only, 36 bases that are in frame from base 1.